The 26 T cell receptor beta chains listed next were all sequenced from one sample in a study of blood T cell repertoires in COVID-19. Assay used: immunoSEQ multiplex PCR; TCRdb lists only in-frame clones, some missing. Of over 150,000 clones listed, roughly 87% were seen once; the top ten hold less than 5%. Material: peripheral blood. The receptor set was obtained from a woman aged 55-70 years who had recovered from COVID-19.

J is TRBJ1-2 and V is TRBV5-8; possibly TRBD1 for D (5 bases). Trimming pared 4 bases from V and 1 base from J, leaving 11 bases between. Germline CDR1 SGHTS, CDR2 YDEGEE. The CDR3 sequence is 14 residues long. CDR3 sequence reads: CASSRQRVNYGYTF. The CDR3 bases are TGTGCCAGCAGCCGACAGCGGGTTAACTATGGCTACACCTTC.

The J gene is TRBJ1-2, the V gene TRBV6-5; D is unclear. Trimming took off 7 bases at V and 4 bases at J, with 7 bases between the two ends. Per germline, CDR1 MNHEY and CDR2 SVGAGI. CDR3 length: 11 residues. CDR3 loop: CASNGGYGYTF. CDR3 bases: TGTGCCAGCAACGGAGGCTATGGCTACACCTTC.

The rearrangement links TRBV19 to TRBJ1-5; D is perhaps TRBD1 (5 bases). Germline lookup yields CDR1 LNHDA and CDR2 SQIVND (reference sequence). Trimming cost V 6 bases and J 0 bases, with 12 bases left between them. The CDR3 runs to 15 residues. CDR3 in DNA: TGTGCCAGTAGCAGCGGGGGGTCTAGCAATCAGCCCCAGCATTTT. Amino acid sequence: CASSSGGSSNQPQHF.

This clone was seen just once. The chain carries TRBV18 and TRBJ1-1; 9 bases line up with TRBD1. Germline lookup yields CDR1 KGHSH and CDR2 LQKENI. This CDR3 has 16 amino acids. Germline trimming cut 3 bases from V and 6 bases from J; bases unmatched to any gene: 11. The CDR3: CASSPPGTGRKAEAFF. CDR3 DNA: TGTGCCAGCTCACCTCCGGGGACAGGGCGCAAAGCTGAAGCTTTCTTT.

The chain uses TRBV20-1 and TRBJ2-5, with a possible D match to TRBD2 (5 bases). This CDR3 is 13 amino acids long. Germline V gives CDR1 DFQATT, CDR2 SNEGSKA (reference sequence). V lost 3 bases and J 2 bases, leaving 10 bases between the germline ends. The CDR3: CSASSGLQETQYF. Written as DNA, the CDR3 is TGCAGTGCTAGTTCCGGACTTCAAGAGACCCAGTACTTC.

The chain couples TRBV5-6 to TRBJ1-3, with 8 positions matching TRBD1. J lost 2 bases, V lost 7 bases, and 5 bases had no gene match. CDR1 is SGHDT, CDR2 YYEEEE, per germline. The CDR3 covers 14 residues. CDR3: CASYRGLTGNTIYF. The CDR3 bases are TGTGCCAGCTACAGGGGGTTGACTGGAAACACCATATATTTT. Full variable domain (rest looked up from reference TRBV5-6 and TRBJ1-3): DAGVTQSPTHLIKTRGQQVTLRCSPKSGHDTVSWYQQALGQGPQFIFQYYEEEERQRGNFPDRFSGHQFPNYSSELNVNALLLGDSALYLCASYRGLTGNTIYFGEGSWLTVV.

In its sample, this clone was seen once. The chain joins TRBV5-1 to TRBJ1-5, with D perhaps matching TRBD1 (5 bases). V dropped 0 bases and J dropped 2 bases, with 9 bases sitting between them. This CDR3 region has 15 residues. Germline V gene lookup returns CDR1 SGHRS and CDR2 YFSETQ. The DNA of the CDR3 is TGCGCCAGCAGCTTGGGAGGGGAGGGCAATCAGCCCCAGCATTTT. Translation gives CASSLGGEGNQPQHF.

CDR3 region: CASSPGTAPGETQYF. CDR3 nucleotides: TGTGCCAGCAGCCCCGGGACTGCTCCGGGGGAGACCCAGTACTTC. This chain links TRBV9 with TRBJ2-5, with a possible D match to TRBD2 (6 bases). Trimming left V 4 bases short and J 5 bases short, with 18 bases between. CDR1 SGDLS and CDR2 YYNGEE come from the germline V gene. This CDR3 is built from 15 residues.

The V gene is TRBV5-1, the J gene TRBJ2-3, with 8 bases matching TRBD1. The CDR3 extends over 16 amino acids. The germline V gene has CDR1 SGHRS and CDR2 YFSETQ. V dropped 4 bases and J dropped 1; count of bases not matched to a gene: 8. As DNA, the CDR3 is TGCGCCAGCAGCCGGACCCCGGGACAGGGCACAGATACGCAGTATTTT. Translating gives CASSRTPGQGTDTQYF. Supplemented by reference TRBV5-1 and TRBJ2-3, the full variable domain reads KAGVTQTPRYLIKTRGQQVTLSCSPISGHRSVSWYQQTPGQGLQFLFEYFSETQRNKGNFPGRFSGRQFSNSRSEMNVSTLELGDSALYLCASSRTPGQGTDTQYFGPGTRLTVL.

This clone has only one observation. The CDR3: CASSLAQSYEQYF. CDR3 DNA: TGTGCCAGCAGCTTAGCACAGAGCTACGAGCAGTACTTC. J is TRBJ2-7 and V is TRBV11-2; D is uncertain. This CDR3 spans 13 amino acids. Germline-derived CDR1 and CDR2 are SGHAT and FQNNGV. V lost 1 base, J lost 3 bases, and 7 bases lay in between.

The chain uses TRBV4-2 and TRBJ1-2, with D maybe TRBD1 (5 bases). The V end was cut by 2 bases, the J end by 2 bases, with 9 bases between. CDR1 LGHNA and CDR2 YNFKEQ come from the germline V gene. The CDR3 covers 14 residues. CDR3 nucleotide sequence: TGTGCCAGCAGCCAAAGGGGAGGGAACTATGGCTACACCTTC. Encoded protein: CASSQRGGNYGYTF.

This chain uses TRBV6-4 with TRBJ2-7; the match to TRBD1 covers 7 bases. V trimming: 4 bases; J trimming: 0 bases; junction bases outside the gene matches: 3. The length of the CDR3 is 14 residues. In germline, CDR1 is MRHNA, CDR2 SNTAGT. The DNA of the CDR3 is TGTGCCAGCAGTGCGGACAGGAGCTCCTACGAGCAGTACTTC. It codes for CASSADRSSYEQYF.

This sequence joins TRBV11-2 and TRBJ2-7; 8 bases are a match to TRBD2. The CDR3 has 16 amino acids. V shed 3 bases, J shed 4 bases, and the junction held 11 bases outside the gene matches. The V gene's germline CDR1 is SGHAT and CDR2 FQNNGV. The CDR3 spells CASSFPGVAGRYEQYF. The CDR3 coding sequence is TGTGCCAGCAGCTTCCCGGGGGTAGCGGGGCGGTACGAGCAGTACTTC. The variable domain in full, with the rest retrieved from reference TRBV11-2 and TRBJ2-7, is EAGVAQSPRYKIIEKRQSVAFWCNPISGHATLYWYQQILGQGPKLLIQFQNNGVVDDSQLPKDRFSAERLKGVDSTLKIQPAKLEDSAVYLCASSFPGVAGRYEQYFGPGTRLTVT.

J is TRBJ2-7 and V is TRBV5-8, with TRBD1 as a possible D gene (7 bases). The CDR3 is 16 amino acids. V was pared by 4 bases and J by 5 bases, with 22 bases between. From germline, CDR1 is SGHTS and CDR2 YDEGEE. The CDR3 DNA follows: TGTGCCAGCAGCGGGGAGGAGAGTGAGGGGGCTCACGAGCAGTACTTC. Amino acids: CASSGEESEGAHEQYF.

The rearrangement uses TRBV19 and TRBJ1-5; the match to TRBD1 covers 8 bases. V lost 5 bases to trimming and J lost 4 bases; unmatched junction nucleotides: 7. The germline V gene encodes CDR1 LNHDA and CDR2 SQIVND (reference sequence). This CDR3 is built from 15 residues. The CDR3, as DNA: TGTGCCAGTAGTTTGGACAGGGCGGGGAATCAGCCCCAGCATTTT. Its protein product is CASSLDRAGNQPQHF.

This chain connects TRBV5-4 to TRBJ1-6, with TRBD1 matching 8 bases. The CDR3 contains 16 residues. Germline V gives CDR1 SGHNT, CDR2 YYREEE (reference sequence). J gave up 9 bases and V 1 base, and 9 bases lay outside the gene matches. CDR3: CASSLTQGASSSPLHF. CDR3 sequence (DNA): TGTGCCAGCAGCTTGACCCAGGGGGCTTCGAGTTCACCCCTCCACTTT. Full variable domain (outside the CDR3, taken from reference TRBV5-4 and TRBJ1-6): ETGVTQSPTHLIKTRGQQVTLRCSSQSGHNTVSWYQQALGQGPQFIFQYYREEENGRGNFPPRFSGLQFPNYSSELNVNALELDDSALYLCASSLTQGASSSPLHFGNGTRLTVT.

In this sample, this clone turned up a few times. The chain joins TRBV29-1 to TRBJ1-1, with a possible D match to TRBD1 (5 bases). The CDR3 runs to 13 residues. CDR1 and CDR2 (germline): SQVTM, ANQGSEA. V was trimmed by 3 bases and J by 1 base, leaving 9 bases between them. The CDR3 DNA sequence: TGCAGCGTTGAGGGGCTGACGAACACTGAAGCTTTCTTT. It encodes CSVEGLTNTEAFF.

This clone was picked up a small number of times. V and J are TRBV15 and TRBJ1-4; D is perhaps TRBD1 (5 bases). Germline V gene sequence: CDR1 LNHNV, CDR2 YYDKDF (reference sequence). This CDR3 is built from 14 residues. V lost 5 bases, J lost 6 bases, and 13 bases lay in between. CDR3 protein: CATSLGDRYEKLFF. CDR3 coding DNA: TGTGCCACCAGCTTGGGCGACAGATATGAAAAACTGTTTTTT.

CDR3 bases: TGTGCCAGCAGTCTAGACAGGGTCGAGGGCTACACCTTC. This codes for CASSLDRVEGYTF. This chain connects TRBV28 to TRBJ1-2, with 7 bases identical to TRBD1. CDR1 is MDHEN and CDR2 is SYDVKM in the germline V gene. Losses at the gene ends were 5 bases for V and 8 bases for J; bases not matched to a gene: 8. The length of the CDR3 is 13 residues.

The rearrangement uses TRBV6-1 and TRBJ2-5, with TRBD1 as a possible D gene (5 bases). V was cut by 1 base and J by 3 bases, with 6 bases left in between. The CDR3 sequence is 13 residues long. Germline V lookup: CDR1 MNHNS, CDR2 SASEGT. The CDR3 region is CASSEGREETQYF. DNA of the CDR3: TGTGCCAGCAGTGAAGGCAGGGAAGAGACCCAGTACTTC.

J is TRBJ1-5 and V is TRBV10-3; 8 bases fit TRBD1. Germline loops: CDR1 ENHRY, CDR2 SYGVKD. After removal of 6 bases from V and 6 bases from J, the junction contained 4 bases not matched to a gene. The CDR3 extends over 13 amino acids. CDR3 nucleotides: TGTGCCATCAGCGACAGGGGACCTCAGCCCCAGCATTTT. As protein: CAISDRGPQPQHF.

This chain connects TRBV3-1 (or the pseudogene TRBV3-2) to TRBJ2-7, with 12 bases identical to TRBD2. V was pared by 5 bases and J by 5 bases, with 4 bases of the junction left unmatched. Germline V gene lookup returns CDR1 LGHDT and CDR2 YNNKEL (reference sequence). The CDR3 is made up of 14 amino acids. The CDR3 DNA is TGTGCCAGCAGCTCTAGCGGGGGGGCCGACGAGCAGTACTTC. Its protein product is CASSSSGGADEQYF.

This chain joins TRBV28 and TRBJ2-3; 8 bases align to TRBD2. In germline, CDR1 is MDHEN, CDR2 SYDVKM. V gave up 3 bases and J gave up 4 bases; unmatched junction bases: 9. The CDR3 contains 16 residues. In DNA, the CDR3 is TGTGCCAGCAGTTTCTTGTCGCGGGGGGCCGCAGATACGCAGTATTTT. Translated: CASSFLSRGAADTQYF. Looking up the rest from reference TRBV28 and TRBJ2-3 gives the full variable domain: DVKVTQSSRYLVKRTGEKVFLECVQDMDHENMFWYRQDPGLGLRLIYFSYDVKMKEKGDIPEGYSVSREKKERFSLILESASTNQTSMYLCASSFLSRGAADTQYFGPGTRLTVL.

The J gene is TRBJ2-1, the V gene TRBV28, with 8 bases fitting TRBD2. The trim removed 2 bases at V and 9 bases at J, leaving 15 bases unmatched. CDR1 is MDHEN, CDR2 SYDVKM, per germline. The CDR3 sequence is 17 residues long. The CDR3 DNA sequence: TGTGCCAGCAGTTTAAATGGTCGCGGGACTAGATTCGGTGAGCAGTTCTTC. Encoded protein: CASSLNGRGTRFGEQFF.

This chain joins TRBV12-2 and TRBJ2-3; the D call of TRBD2 is as the table states it, not checked on the DNA. TRBV12-2 is flagged as a pseudogene. The CDR3 consists of 15 residues. The CDR3 loop is CASRLAGGRTDTQYF. The CDR3 DNA reads TGTGCAAGTCGCTTAGCGGGGGGGCGCACAGATACGCAGTATTTT.

This clone was picked up a small number of times. This rearrangement joins TRBV5-1 to TRBJ1-1; D may be TRBD1 (5 bases). Per the germline V gene, CDR1 is SGHRS and CDR2 is YFSETQ. The ends were cut back, 0 bases at V and 1 base at J, with 7 bases in the middle. The length of the CDR3 is 14 residues. The DNA for the CDR3 is TGCGCCAGCAGCTTGGAGGGGAAGAACACTGAAGCTTTCTTT. Translation: CASSLEGKNTEAFF. The full variable domain, in which reference TRBV5-1 and TRBJ1-1 provide the parts outside the CDR3, is KAGVTQTPRYLIKTRGQQVTLSCSPISGHRSVSWYQQTPGQGLQFLFEYFSETQRNKGNFPGRFSGRQFSNSRSEMNVSTLELGDSALYLCASSLEGKNTEAFFGQGTRLTVV.